Listed below are T cell receptor beta chains from one sample, sequenced in a study of neurological immune-mediated disorders. TCRdb reanalysed the 5' RACE reads using MiXCR and keeps one entry per CDR3 protein. The profile shows about 62,000 distinct CDR3 sequences, around 4.8% of them singletons. Sequencing was carried out using PBMCs. The receptors here all came from a woman aged 45-59 years with multiple sclerosis. The CDR3 runs from the conserved cysteine through the conserved F or W. D genes are given only for firm matches. Rows may omit the clone size; those that give it use once, few, many or a size class.

d_gene	abundance	v_gene	j_gene	CDR3aa	CDR3nt
NA	many	TRBV6-1	TRBJ2-2	CASSEGRRNGELFF	TGTGCCAGCAGTGAGGGGCGCAGAAACGGGGAGCTGTTTTTT
TRBD1	many	TRBV6-6	TRBJ1-5	CASSYSPGQGVGQPQHF	TGTGCCAGCAGTTACTCGCCGGGACAGGGGGTTGGTCAGCCCCAGCATTTT
NA	many	TRBV5-1	TRBJ2-1	CASGPQGSPVNEQFF	TGCGCCAGCGGACCACAGGGCTCTCCAGTCAATGAGCAGTTCTTC
NA	many	TRBV5-1	TRBJ2-7	CASSADTYEQYF	TGCGCCAGCAGCGCCGACACCTACGAGCAGTACTTC
NA	many	TRBV6-2/TRBV6-3	TRBJ2-7	CASSQVLYEQYF	TGTGCCAGCAGTCAAGTCCTCTACGAGCAGTACTTC
NA	few	TRBV5-1	TRBJ2-2	CASSLGQPAGELFF	TGCGCCAGCAGCTTGGGACAGCCGGCCGGGGAGCTGTTTTTT
TRBD1	many	TRBV28	TRBJ1-3	CASSLDREVNTIYF	TGTGCCAGCAGTTTAGACAGGGAAGTTAACACCATATATTTT
NA	many	TRBV4-3	TRBJ2-7	CASSQEQVSLREQYF	TGCGCCAGCAGCCAAGAACAAGTCTCTTTGAGGGAGCAGTACTTC
NA	many	TRBV29-1	TRBJ1-1	CSALGPSNTEAFF	TGCAGCGCCCTGGGACCGTCGAACACTGAAGCTTTCTTT
NA	NA	TRBV29-1	TRBJ2-5	CSVEGPGGKTQYF	TGCAGCGTTGAGGGTCCCGGGGGCAAGACCCAGTACTTC
NA	many	TRBV7-3	TRBJ2-2	CASSSPGSTGELFF	TGTGCCAGCAGCTCCCCGGGGAGCACCGGGGAGCTGTTTTTT
TRBD1	many	TRBV3-1	TRBJ1-5	CASSPGQDLNQPQHF	TGTGCCAGCAGCCCGGGACAGGACTTAAATCAGCCCCAGCATTTT
NA	NA	TRBV18	TRBJ1-2	CASSRRASGTLRFYGYTF	TGTGCCAGCTCACGAAGAGCCTCCGGGACTCTGCGGTTCTATGGCTACACCTTC
NA	many	TRBV10-3	TRBJ2-5	CAISRGGRGETQYF	TGTGCCATCAGCCGCGGGGGCCGAGGAGAGACCCAGTACTTC
TRBD1	many	TRBV5-1	TRBJ1-3	CASSVGQGRNTIYF	TGCGCCAGCAGCGTCGGACAGGGGAGGAACACCATATATTTT
NA	many	TRBV7-3	TRBJ2-2	CASSSGGGPSTGELFF	TGTGCCAGCAGCTCCGGTGGGGGACCTAGCACCGGGGAGCTGTTTTTT
TRBD1	once	TRBV6-5	TRBJ1-5	CASSSWDRRQPQNF	TGTGCCAGCAGTTCCTGGGACAGGAGACAGCCCCAGAATTTT
NA	many	TRBV29-1	TRBJ1-1	CSTISGVVNTEAFF	TGCAGCACCATATCGGGGGTCGTGAACACTGAAGCTTTCTTT
NA	many	TRBV29-1	TRBJ2-3	CSGSGTWHSDTQYF	TGCAGCGGCTCCGGGACCTGGCATTCGGATACGCAGTATTTT
NA	many	TRBV5-1	TRBJ2-1	CASSTPERVDNEQFF	TGCGCCAGCAGCACGCCCGAGCGGGTAGACAATGAGCAGTTCTTC
NA	many	TRBV11-1	TRBJ2-1	CASSLYRQFWFDEQFF	TGTGCCAGCAGCCTTTATCGACAGTTCTGGTTCGATGAGCAGTTCTTC
NA	many	TRBV4-1	TRBJ2-3	CASSQVGRGKGTDTQYF	TGCGCCAGCAGCCAAGTGGGAAGAGGGAAAGGCACAGATACGCAGTATTTT
NA	few	TRBV20-1	TRBJ1-4	CSASIKGEKLFF	TGCAGTGCTAGTATAAAGGGCGAGAAACTGTTTTTT
TRBD2	many	TRBV12-3/TRBV12-4	TRBJ2-3	CASSLGELAGDTDTQYF	TGTGCCAGCAGTTTGGGGGAACTAGCGGGGGACACAGATACGCAGTATTTT
TRBD1	few	TRBV7-3	TRBJ2-2	CASSSGQGTGELFF	TGTGCCAGCAGTTCGGGACAGGGGACCGGGGAGCTGTTTTTT
NA	many	TRBV6-1	TRBJ2-5	CASSEIDETQYF	TGTGCCAGCAGTGAAATAGATGAGACCCAGTACTTC
NA	many	TRBV10-3	TRBJ1-1	CAISESAGSRAFF	TGTGCCATCAGTGAGTCAGCAGGGTCGCGAGCTTTCTTT
NA	many	TRBV7-9	TRBJ1-4	CASSSRRGEKLFF	TGTGCCAGCAGCTCCCGGAGGGGTGAAAAACTGTTTTTT
NA	many	TRBV20-1	TRBJ1-1	CSARDGGPEAFF	TGCAGTGCTAGAGATGGGGGGCCTGAAGCTTTCTTT
NA	many	TRBV7-2	TRBJ2-3	CASSLWGDTQYF	TGTGCCAGCAGCCTTTGGGGTGATACGCAGTATTTT
NA	many	TRBV20-1	TRBJ1-5	CSASLGFGSNQPQNF	TGCAGTGCTAGTCTAGGGTTCGGTAGCAATCAGCCCCAGAATTTT
TRBD2	many	TRBV6-5	TRBJ2-5	CASSYAGTSGETQYF	TGTGCCAGCAGTTACGCCGGGACTAGCGGGGAGACCCAGTACTTC
TRBD1	many	TRBV20-1	TRBJ1-5	CSARGSSGQGDQPQHF	TGCAGTGCTAGGGGTTCATCGGGACAGGGGGATCAGCCCCAGCATTTT
NA	NA	TRBV7-9	TRBJ2-5	CASSFGGGRAPYQETQYF	TGTGCCAGCAGCTTCGGGGGCGGTAGGGCCCCGTACCAAGAGACCCAGTACTTC
NA	few	TRBV24-1	TRBJ1-5	CATSDSAAEYSNQPQHF	TGTGCCACCAGTGATTCGGCAGCGGAATATAGCAATCAGCCCCAGCATTTT
NA	many	TRBV3-1	TRBJ2-5	CASSQGLRETQYF	TGTGCCAGCAGCCAAGGACTGCGGGAGACCCAGTACTTC
NA	NA	TRBV6-6	TRBJ1-1	CASSYLLRNTEAFF	TGTGCCAGCAGTTATCTGTTGAGGAACACTGAAGCTTTCTTT
NA	many	TRBV12-3/TRBV12-4	TRBJ2-3	CASSLDRVDTQYF	TGTGCCAGCAGTTTAGACAGAGTAGATACGCAGTATTTT
NA	many	TRBV5-5	TRBJ2-7	CASSLIYEQYF	TGTGCCAGCAGCTTAATTTACGAGCAGTACTTC
NA	few	TRBV5-1	TRBJ1-2	CASSPASGGGYTF	TGCGCCAGCAGCCCCGCTTCTGGAGGAGGCTACACCTTC
TRBD1	few	TRBV4-2	TRBJ1-6	CASSQEKGAGNSPLNF	TGTGCCAGCAGCCAAGAAAAGGGGGCCGGTAATTCACCCCTCAACTTT
NA	many	TRBV2	TRBJ1-4	CASSETGNEKLFF	TGTGCCAGCAGTGAAACAGGGAACGAAAAACTGTTTTTT
NA	many	TRBV6-6	TRBJ1-1	CASTPRGDQAEAFF	TGTGCCAGCACTCCGCGGGGGGATCAGGCTGAAGCTTTCTTT